This passage covers 19 T cell receptor beta chains from one sample sequenced in a study of T-cell memory formation after mild COVID-19. TCRdb used MiXCR to reprocess the 5' RACE reads, holding one entry per CDR3 protein. This table has about 340,000 distinct CDR3 sequences, approximately 13% appearing once. The sequencing input was PBMCs or a T cell subset sorted from them (not recorded which). These receptors originate from a man aged 18 to 30 who had mild COVID-19 (a few samples of this study predate the infection). Cell type and time point are not known.

This clonotype appeared a few times. This chain joins TRBV19 and TRBJ1-1; TRBD1 might be the D (5 bases). Between the trimmed V and J ends, which lost 3 bases and 6 bases, there was a span of 8 bases. CDR1 and CDR2 from the germline V gene are LNHDA and SQIVND (reference sequence). This CDR3 spans 12 amino acids. The CDR3: CASSMLGAEAFF. The CDR3, as DNA: TGTGCCAGTAGTATGCTAGGGGCTGAAGCTTTCTTT. The entire variable domain, with the rest obtained from reference TRBV19 and TRBJ1-1, is as follows: DGGITQSPKYLFRKEGQNVTLSCEQNLNHDAMYWYRQDPGQGLRLIYYSQIVNDFQKGDIAEGYSVSREKKESFPLTVTSAQKNPTAFYLCASSMLGAEAFFGQGTRLTVV.

The V gene is TRBV6-2 or TRBV6-3, the J gene TRBJ2-2; either TRBD1 or TRBD2 may fit D (5 bases each). V lost 6 bases, J lost 0 bases, and 29 bases lay in between. The CDR3 totals 21 residues. From germline, CDR1 is MNHEY and CDR2 SVGEGT. The chain's CDR3 is CASSGRPMGRTLGPNTGELFF. Here the CDR3 DNA reads TGTGCCAGCAGCGGTCGCCCGATGGGACGGACTTTGGGACCGAACACCGGGGAGCTGTTTTTT.

The rearrangement links TRBV9 to TRBJ1-2; D gene uncertain. Trimming shortened V by 4 bases and J by 8 bases, and 15 bases separated the two germline ends. CDR1 SGDLS and CDR2 YYNGEE come from the germline V gene. The CDR3 sequence is 13 residues long. The CDR3 DNA follows: TGTGCCAGCAGCCCCGTCCCGGGAGGCGGCTACACCTTC. Translated, it gives CASSPVPGGGYTF.

This clonotype was counted between two and nine times. This chain links TRBV6-5 with TRBJ1-2, with D hard to call. Germline loops: CDR1 MNHEY, CDR2 SVGAGI. This CDR3 has 13 residues. Trimming cost V 4 bases and J 6 bases, with 12 bases left between them. CDR3 sequence reads: CASSSYRRDGYTF. The CDR3 DNA reads TGTGCCAGCAGTTCCTATAGACGGGATGGCTACACCTTC.

The V call is TRBV5-1, the J call TRBJ1-2, with 8 bases matching TRBD1. CDR1 is SGHRS, CDR2 YFSETQ, per germline. V was pared by 3 bases and J by 6 bases, with 13 bases of the junction left unmatched. The CDR3 runs to 16 residues. CDR3 sequence reads: CASSSVTGAAQDGYTF. The CDR3 coding sequence is TGCGCCAGCAGCTCCGTGACAGGGGCCGCTCAGGATGGCTACACCTTC.

The chain couples TRBV11-2 to TRBJ1-2, with D possibly being TRBD1 (5 bases). Trimming stripped 5 bases from V and 4 bases from J, with 11 bases between. CDR1 SGHAT and CDR2 FQNNGV come from the germline V gene. The CDR3 totals 13 residues. CDR3 region: CASSRGPAYGYTF. The DNA of the CDR3 is TGTGCCAGCAGCCGGGGCCCAGCCTATGGCTACACCTTC.

This clonotype was counted a few times. J is TRBJ2-2 and V is TRBV5-4; D remains ambiguous. With 1 base removed from V and 10 bases from J, the gap between germline ends came to 11 bases. Per germline, CDR1 SGHNT and CDR2 YYREEE (reference sequence). The CDR3 has 13 amino acids. In DNA, the CDR3 is TGTGCCAGCAGCTTGACTTTGGCTCAGGAGCTGTTTTTT. It yields the protein CASSLTLAQELFF.

The J gene is TRBJ1-2, the V gene TRBV7-3; 9 bases agree with TRBD1. Trimming took 5 bases from V and 4 from J; bases not matched to a gene: 5. The CDR3 is made up of 14 amino acids. The germline V gene has CDR1 SGHTA and CDR2 FQGTGA. The chain's CDR3 is CASSKTGGGYGYTF. The CDR3 nucleotides read TGTGCCAGCAGCAAGACAGGGGGAGGCTATGGCTACACCTTC.

The chain combines TRBV9 with TRBJ2-3; TRBD2 matches at 9 bases. This CDR3 is built from 16 residues. The trim removed 4 bases at V and 3 bases at J, leaving 9 bases unmatched. In germline, CDR1 is SGDLS, CDR2 YYNGEE. CDR3 in amino acids: CASSSRGGPHTDTQYF. DNA of the CDR3: TGTGCCAGCAGCTCGCGGGGGGGACCGCATACAGATACGCAGTATTTT.

CDR3 nucleotide sequence: TGTGCCAGCAGTGAAGCCGGGGGTTTCGCGGGGGGTCAAGAGACCCAGTACTTC. Encoded protein: CASSEAGGFAGGQETQYF. The chain has TRBV2 and TRBJ2-5; 8 bases are shared with TRBD2. Germline V gives CDR1 SNHLY, CDR2 FYNNEI. The junction had 11 bases not matched to a gene; V was cut back by 0 bases and J by 2 bases. The CDR3 extends over 18 amino acids.

The rearrangement joins TRBV9 to TRBJ2-7; TRBD2 matches at 10 bases. This CDR3 spans 17 amino acids. From germline, CDR1 is SGDLS and CDR2 YYNGEE. Trimming at V came to 0 bases and at J to 3 bases, leaving 9 bases not matched to a gene. The DNA for the CDR3 is TGTGCCAGCAGCGTAGTTGGGACTAGCGACCAACGCTACGAGCAGTACGTC. It yields the protein CASSVVGTSDQRYEQYV.

The rearrangement uses TRBV5-1 and TRBJ1-5; D possibly corresponds to TRBD1 (5 bases). Germline CDR1 is SGHRS and CDR2 is YFSETQ. V dropped 0 bases and J dropped 8 bases, with 9 bases sitting between them. The CDR3 has 13 amino acids. CDR3: CASSLGQGEPQHF. CDR3 nucleotide sequence: TGCGCCAGCAGCTTGGGGCAGGGAGAGCCCCAGCATTTT. Variable domain in full (rest from reference TRBV5-1 and TRBJ1-5): KAGVTQTPRYLIKTRGQQVTLSCSPISGHRSVSWYQQTPGQGLQFLFEYFSETQRNKGNFPGRFSGRQFSNSRSEMNVSTLELGDSALYLCASSLGQGEPQHFGDGTRLSIL.

Here the CDR3 reads CASSLQGRGKTQYF. CDR3 bases: TGTGCCAGCAGCTTACAGGGGAGGGGTAAGACCCAGTACTTC. The chain combines TRBV2 with TRBJ2-5; the D gene could be TRBD1 or TRBD2 (7 bases each). V dropped 6 bases and J dropped 6 bases, with 17 bases sitting between them. Germline lookup yields CDR1 SNHLY and CDR2 FYNNEI. The length of the CDR3 is 14 residues.

This clonotype appeared a few times. The chain employs TRBV4-1 and TRBJ1-2; TRBD1 agrees at 7 bases. The CDR3 consists of 17 residues. The germline CDR1 and CDR2 sequences are MGHRA and YSYEKL. V lost 1 base to trimming and J lost 2 bases; unmatched junction nucleotides: 10. CDR3 protein: CASSQGVLNRGNYGYTF. The CDR3 DNA reads TGCGCCAGCAGCCAAGGAGTGTTAAACAGGGGCAACTATGGCTACACCTTC.

This chain links TRBV5-1 with TRBJ2-3; a weak D match, TRBD1 (8 bases). CDR3 length: 13 residues. Germline CDR1 SGHRS, CDR2 YFSETQ. V lost 4 bases to trimming and J lost 9 bases, with 15 bases between them. The CDR3 spells CASSTTGGDTQYF. In nucleotides, the CDR3 is TGCGCCAGCAGCACCACAGGGGGGGACACGCAGTATTTT. The whole variable domain, filled in from reference TRBV5-1 and TRBJ2-3, reads KAGVTQTPRYLIKTRGQQVTLSCSPISGHRSVSWYQQTPGQGLQFLFEYFSETQRNKGNFPGRFSGRQFSNSRSEMNVSTLELGDSALYLCASSTTGGDTQYFGPGTRLTVL.

This clonotype was found a few times. The genes are TRBV12-3 or TRBV12-4 and TRBJ2-5; TRBD2 matches at 13 bases. The CDR3 contains 17 residues. V gave up 4 bases and J gave up 4 bases; unmatched junction bases: 9. CDR3 loop: CASSSLAGGFALETQYF. The CDR3 DNA reads TGTGCCAGCAGTTCACTAGCGGGGGGGTTTGCTTTAGAGACCCAGTACTTC.

This clonotype was found a few times. The rearrangement links TRBV6-2 or TRBV6-3 to TRBJ2-1, with 7 bases fitting TRBD2. Germline lookup yields CDR1 MNHEY and CDR2 SVGEGT. The CDR3 consists of 16 residues. V lost 0 bases, J lost 15 bases, and 17 bases stayed unmatched. The CDR3: CASSYSTQAAGRGLFF. The DNA of the CDR3 is TGTGCCAGCAGTTACTCTACCCAGGCAGCGGGGCGAGGGCTGTTCTTC.

This clonotype was seen a few times. The V and J genes are TRBV5-1 and TRBJ2-5; TRBD1 agrees at 7 bases. Germline lookup yields CDR1 SGHRS and CDR2 YFSETQ. The ends lost 4 bases at V and 4 bases at J; junction bases unmatched: 10. The CDR3 covers 15 residues. CDR3 protein: CASSLAPGGSETQYF. CDR3 DNA: TGCGCCAGCAGCCTGGCCCCAGGGGGTTCAGAGACCCAGTACTTC.

The chain uses TRBV4-3 and TRBJ2-1, with D perhaps TRBD2 (6 bases). CDR3 length equals 15 residues. Looked up from germline, CDR1 is LGHNA and CDR2 is YSLEER. V gave up 1 base and J gave up 2 bases, with 9 bases separating them. CDR3: CASSQAWGAYNEQFF. The CDR3 region has the DNA TGCGCCAGCAGCCAAGCCTGGGGGGCCTACAATGAGCAGTTCTTC.